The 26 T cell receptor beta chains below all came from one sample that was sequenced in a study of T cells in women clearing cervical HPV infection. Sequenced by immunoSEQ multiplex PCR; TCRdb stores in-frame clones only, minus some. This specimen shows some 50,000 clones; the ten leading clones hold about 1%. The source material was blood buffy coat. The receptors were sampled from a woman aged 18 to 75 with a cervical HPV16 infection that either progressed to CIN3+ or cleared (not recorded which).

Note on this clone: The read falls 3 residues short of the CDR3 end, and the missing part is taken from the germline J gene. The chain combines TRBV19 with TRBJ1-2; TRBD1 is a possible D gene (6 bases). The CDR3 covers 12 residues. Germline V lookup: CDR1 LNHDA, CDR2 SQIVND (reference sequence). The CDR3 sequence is CASSIRGGGYTF. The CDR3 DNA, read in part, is TGTGCCAGTAGTATCAGGGGTGGAGGG.

CDR3 DNA (partial): TGTGCCAGCAGCCCTTATAACAGGGGGCAAGAGACC. Its protein is CASSPYNRGQET. The complete CDR3 sequence is CASSPYNRGQETQYF. The gene calls are TRBV7-8 and TRBJ2-5; TRBD1 agrees at 8 bases. The missing CDR3 end, 3 residues past where the read stops, is filled in from the germline J gene. Per germline, CDR1 SGHVS and CDR2 FQNEAQ. J gave up 2 bases and V 5 bases, and 7 bases lay outside the gene matches. The length of the CDR3 is 15 residues.

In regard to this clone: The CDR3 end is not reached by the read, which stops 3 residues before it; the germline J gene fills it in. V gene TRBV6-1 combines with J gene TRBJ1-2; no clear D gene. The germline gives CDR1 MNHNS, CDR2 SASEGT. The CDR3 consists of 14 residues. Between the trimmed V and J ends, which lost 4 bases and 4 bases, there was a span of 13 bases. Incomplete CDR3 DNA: TGTGCCAGCAGTGCCTCCTATGATCGCTATGGC. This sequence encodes CASSASYDRYG. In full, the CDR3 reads CASSASYDRYGYTF.

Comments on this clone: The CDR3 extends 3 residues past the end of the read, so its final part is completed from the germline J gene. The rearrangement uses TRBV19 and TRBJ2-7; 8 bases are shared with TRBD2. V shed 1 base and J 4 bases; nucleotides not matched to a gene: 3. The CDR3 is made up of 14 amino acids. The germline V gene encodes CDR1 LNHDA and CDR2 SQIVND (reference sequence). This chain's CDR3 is CASSIAGGQYEQYF. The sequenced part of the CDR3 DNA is TGTGCCAGTAGTATAGCGGGGGGGCAGTACGAG. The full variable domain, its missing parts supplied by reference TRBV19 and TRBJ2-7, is DGGITQSPKYLFRKEGQNVTLSCEQNLNHDAMYWYRQDPGQGLRLIYYSQIVNDFQKGDIAEGYSVSREKKESFPLTVTSAQKNPTAFYLCASSIAGGQYEQYFGPGTRLTVT.

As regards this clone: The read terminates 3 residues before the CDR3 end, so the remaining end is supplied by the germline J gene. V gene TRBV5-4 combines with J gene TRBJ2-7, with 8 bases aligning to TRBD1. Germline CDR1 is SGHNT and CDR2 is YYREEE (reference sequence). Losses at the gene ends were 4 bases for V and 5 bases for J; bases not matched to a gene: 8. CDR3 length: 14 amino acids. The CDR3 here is CASSSAGTGHEQYF. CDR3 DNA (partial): TGTGCCAGCAGCAGTGCCGGGACAGGCCACGAG.

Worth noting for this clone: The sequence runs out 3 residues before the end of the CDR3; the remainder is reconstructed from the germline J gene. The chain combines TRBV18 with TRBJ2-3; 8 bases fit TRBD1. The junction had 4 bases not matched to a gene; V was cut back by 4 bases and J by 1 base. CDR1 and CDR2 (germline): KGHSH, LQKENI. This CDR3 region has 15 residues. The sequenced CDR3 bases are TGTGCCAGCTCACACGGACAGGGCGGCACAGATACG. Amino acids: CASSHGQGGTDT. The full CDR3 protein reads CASSHGQGGTDTQYF.

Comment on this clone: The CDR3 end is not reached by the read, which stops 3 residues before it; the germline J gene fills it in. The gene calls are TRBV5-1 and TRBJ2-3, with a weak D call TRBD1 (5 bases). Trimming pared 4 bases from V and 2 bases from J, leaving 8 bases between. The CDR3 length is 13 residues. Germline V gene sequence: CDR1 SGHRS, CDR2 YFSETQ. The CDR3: CASSQTVTDTQYF. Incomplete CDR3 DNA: TGCGCCAGCAGCCAGACAGTCACAGATACG.

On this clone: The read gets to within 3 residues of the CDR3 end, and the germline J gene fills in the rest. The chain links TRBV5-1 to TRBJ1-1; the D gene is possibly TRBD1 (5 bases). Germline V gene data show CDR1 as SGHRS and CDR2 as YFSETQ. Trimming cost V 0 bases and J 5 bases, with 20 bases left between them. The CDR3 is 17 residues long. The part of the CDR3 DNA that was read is TGCGCCAGCAGCTTGGCCAGTGGTGTCGCCGGGGGAACTGAA. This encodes CASSLASGVAGGTE. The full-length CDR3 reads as CASSLASGVAGGTEAFF.

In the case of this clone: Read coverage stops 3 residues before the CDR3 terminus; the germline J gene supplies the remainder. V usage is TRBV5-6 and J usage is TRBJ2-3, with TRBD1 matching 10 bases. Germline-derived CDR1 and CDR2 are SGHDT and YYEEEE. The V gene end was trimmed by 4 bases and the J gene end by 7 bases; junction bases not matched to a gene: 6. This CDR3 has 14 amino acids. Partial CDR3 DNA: TGTGCCAGCAGCATAGACAGGGGGCGGAATACG. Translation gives CASSIDRGRNT. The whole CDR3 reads CASSIDRGRNTQYF. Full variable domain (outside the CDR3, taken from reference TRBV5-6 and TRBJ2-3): DAGVTQSPTHLIKTRGQQVTLRCSPKSGHDTVSWYQQALGQGPQFIFQYYEEEERQRGNFPDRFSGHQFPNYSSELNVNALLLGDSALYLCASSIDRGRNTQYFGPGTRLTVL.

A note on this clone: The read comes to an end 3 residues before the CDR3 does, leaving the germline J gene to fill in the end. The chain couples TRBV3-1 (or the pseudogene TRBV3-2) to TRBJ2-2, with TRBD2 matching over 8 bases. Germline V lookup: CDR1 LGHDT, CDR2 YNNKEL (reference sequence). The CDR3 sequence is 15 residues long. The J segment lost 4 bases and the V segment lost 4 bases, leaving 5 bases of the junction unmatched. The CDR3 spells CASSPGLVSTGELFF. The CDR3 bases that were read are TGTGCCAGCAGCCCGGGACTAGTAAGCACCGGGGAG.

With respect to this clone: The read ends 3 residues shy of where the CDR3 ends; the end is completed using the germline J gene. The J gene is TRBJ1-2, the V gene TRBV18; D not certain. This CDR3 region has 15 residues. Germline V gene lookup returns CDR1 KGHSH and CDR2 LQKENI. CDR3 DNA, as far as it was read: TGTGCCAGCTCACCACGAACTAGACTCTACAATGAC. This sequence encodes CASSPRTRLYND. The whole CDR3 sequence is CASSPRTRLYNDYTF.

CDR3 region: CASMYPVAGSSSGNTIYF. The DNA read from the CDR3 is TGTGCCAGCATGTACCCTGTGGCGGGCAGTAGCTCTGGAAACACC. The genes are TRBV12-3 or TRBV12-4 and TRBJ1-3; D is unresolved. With the read ending 3 residues before the CDR3 end, the germline J gene is used to fill in that end. With 7 bases removed from V and 0 bases from J, the gap between germline ends came to 22 bases. CDR3 length: 18 residues.

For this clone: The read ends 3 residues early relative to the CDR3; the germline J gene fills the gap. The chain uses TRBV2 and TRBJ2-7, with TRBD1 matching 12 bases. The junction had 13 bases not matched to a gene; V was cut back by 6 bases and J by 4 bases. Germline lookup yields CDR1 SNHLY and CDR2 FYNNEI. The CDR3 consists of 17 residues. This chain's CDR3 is CASSPGQGANSGYEQYF. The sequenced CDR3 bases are TGTGCCAGCAGCCCGGGACAGGGGGCAAATTCGGGGTACGAG.

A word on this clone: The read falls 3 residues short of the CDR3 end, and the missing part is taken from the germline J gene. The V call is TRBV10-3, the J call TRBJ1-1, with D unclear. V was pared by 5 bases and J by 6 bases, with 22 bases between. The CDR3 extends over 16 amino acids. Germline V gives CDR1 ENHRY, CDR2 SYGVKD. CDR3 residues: CAISPRGLDVFPEAFF. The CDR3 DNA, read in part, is TGTGCCATCAGTCCCAGAGGGTTAGATGTTTTCCCTGAA.

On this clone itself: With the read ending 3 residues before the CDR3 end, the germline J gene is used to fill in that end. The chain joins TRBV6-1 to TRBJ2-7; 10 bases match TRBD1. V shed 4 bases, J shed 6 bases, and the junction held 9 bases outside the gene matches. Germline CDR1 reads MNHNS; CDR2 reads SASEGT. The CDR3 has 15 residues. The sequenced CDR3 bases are TGTGCCAGCAGTGCTCCGGGACAGGGGCTTACCGAG. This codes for CASSAPGQGLTE. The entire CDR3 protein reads CASSAPGQGLTEQYF.

CDR3 amino acids: CAISGNSQETQYF. Incomplete CDR3 DNA: TGTGCCATCAGTGGCAACAGCCAAGAGACC. The chain couples TRBV10-3 to TRBJ2-5; D not resolved. Read data end 3 residues before the CDR3 end; the end is taken from the germline J gene. The V end was cut by 4 bases, the J end by 1 base, with 7 bases between. The CDR3 has 13 residues. Per germline, CDR1 ENHRY and CDR2 SYGVKD.

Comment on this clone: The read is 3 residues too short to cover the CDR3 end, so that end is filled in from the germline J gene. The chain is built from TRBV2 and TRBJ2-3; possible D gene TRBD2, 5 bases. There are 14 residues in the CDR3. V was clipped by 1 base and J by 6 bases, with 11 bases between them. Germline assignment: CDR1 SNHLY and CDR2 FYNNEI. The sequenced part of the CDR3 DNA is TGTGCCAGCAGTGAAGGACTAAGAAAGGATACG. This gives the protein CASSEGLRKDT. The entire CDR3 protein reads CASSEGLRKDTQYF.

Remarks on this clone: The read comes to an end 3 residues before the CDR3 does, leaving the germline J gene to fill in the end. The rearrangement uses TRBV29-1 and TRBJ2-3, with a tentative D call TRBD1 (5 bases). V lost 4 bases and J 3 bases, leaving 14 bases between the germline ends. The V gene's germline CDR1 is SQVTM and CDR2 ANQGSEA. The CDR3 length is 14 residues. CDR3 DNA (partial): TGCAGCGTTGTTAGAACAGGCAGTACAGATACG. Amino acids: CSVVRTGSTDT. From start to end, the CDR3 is CSVVRTGSTDTQYF.

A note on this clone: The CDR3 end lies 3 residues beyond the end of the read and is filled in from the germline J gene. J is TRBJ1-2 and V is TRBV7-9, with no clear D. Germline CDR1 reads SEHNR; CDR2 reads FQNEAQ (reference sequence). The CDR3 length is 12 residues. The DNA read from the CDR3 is TGTGCCAGCAGCTTATCCTCCTACGAC. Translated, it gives CASSLSSYD. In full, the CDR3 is CASSLSSYDYTF.

The chain's CDR3 is CASRESGYSNQPQHF. Partial CDR3 DNA: TGTGCCAGCAGAGAGTCAGGGTATAGCAATCAGCCC. V is TRBV2 and J is TRBJ1-5; D might be TRBD1 (5 bases). The CDR3 is cut off 3 residues early in the read; its end comes from the germline J gene. The germline gives CDR1 SNHLY, CDR2 FYNNEI. The CDR3 is 15 amino acids. Trimming left V 6 bases short and J 0 bases short, with 12 bases between.

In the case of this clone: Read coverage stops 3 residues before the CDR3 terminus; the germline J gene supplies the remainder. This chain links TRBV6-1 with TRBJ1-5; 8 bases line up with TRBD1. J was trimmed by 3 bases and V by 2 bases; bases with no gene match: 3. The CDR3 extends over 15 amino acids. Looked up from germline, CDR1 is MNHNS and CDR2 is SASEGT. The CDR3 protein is CASSEMGQANQPQHF. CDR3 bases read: TGTGCCAGCAGTGAAATGGGACAGGCCAATCAGCCC.

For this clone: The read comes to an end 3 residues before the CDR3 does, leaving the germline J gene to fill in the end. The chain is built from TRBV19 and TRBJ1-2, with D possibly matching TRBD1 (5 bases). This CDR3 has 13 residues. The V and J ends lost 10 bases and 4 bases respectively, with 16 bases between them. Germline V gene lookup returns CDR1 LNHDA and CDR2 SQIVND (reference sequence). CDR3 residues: CATRMGGTYGYTF. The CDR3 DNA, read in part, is TGTGCCACCAGAATGGGGGGGACCTATGGC. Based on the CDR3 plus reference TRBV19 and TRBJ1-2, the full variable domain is DGGITQSPKYLFRKEGQNVTLSCEQNLNHDAMYWYRQDPGQGLRLIYYSQIVNDFQKGDIAEGYSVSREKKESFPLTVTSAQKNPTAFYLCATRMGGTYGYTFGSGTRLTVV.

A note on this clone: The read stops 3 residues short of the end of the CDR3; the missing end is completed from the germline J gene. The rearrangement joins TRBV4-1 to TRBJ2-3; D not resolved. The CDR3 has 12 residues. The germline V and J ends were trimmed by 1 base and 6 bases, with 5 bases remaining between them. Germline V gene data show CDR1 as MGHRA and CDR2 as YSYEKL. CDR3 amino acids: CASSQALDTQYF. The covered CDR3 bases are TGCGCCAGCAGCCAAGCCCTGGATACG.

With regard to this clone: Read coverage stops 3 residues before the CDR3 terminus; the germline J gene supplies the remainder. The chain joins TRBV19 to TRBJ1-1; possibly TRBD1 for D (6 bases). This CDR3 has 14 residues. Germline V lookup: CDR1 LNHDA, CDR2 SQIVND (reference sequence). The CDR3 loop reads CASSLGHYSYEAFF. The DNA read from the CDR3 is TGTGCCAGTAGTCTGGGACACTACTCCTACGAG.

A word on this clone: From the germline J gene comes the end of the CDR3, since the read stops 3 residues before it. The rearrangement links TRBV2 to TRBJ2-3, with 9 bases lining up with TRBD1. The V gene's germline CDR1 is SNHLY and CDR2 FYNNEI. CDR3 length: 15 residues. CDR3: CASSDAGTGLQPQYF. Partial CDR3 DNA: TGTGCCAGCAGTGACGCAGGGACAGGGCTTCAGCCG.

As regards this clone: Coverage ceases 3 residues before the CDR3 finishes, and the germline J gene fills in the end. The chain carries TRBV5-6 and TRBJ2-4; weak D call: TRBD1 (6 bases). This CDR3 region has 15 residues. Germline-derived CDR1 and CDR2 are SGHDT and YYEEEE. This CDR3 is CASTLRYRDNYGQYF. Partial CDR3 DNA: TGTGCCAGCACCCTGCGGTACAGGGACAACTATGGT.